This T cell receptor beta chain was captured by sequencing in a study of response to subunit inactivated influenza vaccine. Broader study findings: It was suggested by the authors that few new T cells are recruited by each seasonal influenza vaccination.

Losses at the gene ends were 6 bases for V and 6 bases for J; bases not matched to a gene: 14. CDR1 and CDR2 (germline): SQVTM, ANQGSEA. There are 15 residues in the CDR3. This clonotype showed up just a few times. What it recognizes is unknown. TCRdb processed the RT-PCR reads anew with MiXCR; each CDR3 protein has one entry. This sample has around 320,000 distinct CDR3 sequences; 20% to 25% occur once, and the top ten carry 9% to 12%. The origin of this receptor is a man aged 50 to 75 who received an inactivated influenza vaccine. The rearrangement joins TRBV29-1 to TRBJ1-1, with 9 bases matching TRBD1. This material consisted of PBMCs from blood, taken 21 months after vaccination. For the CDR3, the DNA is TGCAGCGTAAAGACAGGGGGGCTCCGTGGGGCTGAAGCTTTCTTT. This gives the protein CSVKTGGLRGAEAFF.